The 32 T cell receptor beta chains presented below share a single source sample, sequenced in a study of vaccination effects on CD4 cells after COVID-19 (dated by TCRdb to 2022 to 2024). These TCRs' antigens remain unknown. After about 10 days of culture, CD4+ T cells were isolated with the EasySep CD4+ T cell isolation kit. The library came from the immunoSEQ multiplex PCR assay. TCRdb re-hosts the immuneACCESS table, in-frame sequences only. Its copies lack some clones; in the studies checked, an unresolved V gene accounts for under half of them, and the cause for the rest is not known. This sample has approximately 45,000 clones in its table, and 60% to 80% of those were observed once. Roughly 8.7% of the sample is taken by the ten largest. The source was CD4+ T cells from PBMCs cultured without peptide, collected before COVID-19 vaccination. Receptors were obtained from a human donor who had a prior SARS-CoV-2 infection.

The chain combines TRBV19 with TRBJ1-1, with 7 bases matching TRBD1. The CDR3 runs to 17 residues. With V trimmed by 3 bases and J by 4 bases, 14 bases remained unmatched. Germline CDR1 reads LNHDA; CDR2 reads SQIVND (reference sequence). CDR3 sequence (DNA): TGTGCCAGTAGTATTTACAGGGGTCGGTCCCAGGGCACTGAAGCTTTCTTT. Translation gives CASSIYRGRSQGTEAFF.

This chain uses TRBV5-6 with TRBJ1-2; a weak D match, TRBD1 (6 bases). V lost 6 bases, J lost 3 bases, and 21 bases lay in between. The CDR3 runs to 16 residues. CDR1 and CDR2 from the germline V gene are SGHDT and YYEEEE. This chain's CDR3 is CASNELGRGRHYGYTF. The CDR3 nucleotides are TGTGCCAGCAACGAACTTGGCAGGGGAAGACACTATGGCTACACCTTC.

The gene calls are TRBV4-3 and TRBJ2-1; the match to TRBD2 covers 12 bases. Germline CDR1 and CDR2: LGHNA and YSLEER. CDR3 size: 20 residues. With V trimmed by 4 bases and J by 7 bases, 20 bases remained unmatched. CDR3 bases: TGCGCCAGCAGCCCATACCCCCTAGCGGGAGGGCCCGCTTACGAGAATGAGCAGTTCTTC. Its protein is CASSPYPLAGGPAYENEQFF.

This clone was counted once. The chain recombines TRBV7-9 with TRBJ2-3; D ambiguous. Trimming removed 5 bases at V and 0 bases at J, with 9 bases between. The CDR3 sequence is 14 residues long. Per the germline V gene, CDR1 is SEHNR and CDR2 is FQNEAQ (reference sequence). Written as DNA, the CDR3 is TGTGCCAGCAGCCCGGCGACGAGCACAGATACGCAGTATTTT. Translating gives CASSPATSTDTQYF. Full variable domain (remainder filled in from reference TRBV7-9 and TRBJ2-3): DTGVSQNPRHKITKRGQNVTFRCDPISEHNRLYWYRQTLGQGPEFLTYFQNEAQLEKSRLLSDRFSAERPKGSFSTLEIQRTEQGDSAMYLCASSPATSTDTQYFGPGTRLTVL.

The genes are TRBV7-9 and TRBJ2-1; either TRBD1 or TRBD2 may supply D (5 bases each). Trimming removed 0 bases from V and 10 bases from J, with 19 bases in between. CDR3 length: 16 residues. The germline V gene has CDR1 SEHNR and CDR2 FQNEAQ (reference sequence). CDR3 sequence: CASSLAGGPRTREQFF. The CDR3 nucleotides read TGTGCCAGCAGCTTAGCTGGGGGACCCCGGACTCGGGAGCAGTTCTTC.

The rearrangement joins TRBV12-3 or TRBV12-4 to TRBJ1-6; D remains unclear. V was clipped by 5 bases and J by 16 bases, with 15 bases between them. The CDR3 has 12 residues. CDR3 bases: TGTGCCAGCAGTCACAATGTGGTCCAACTCCACTTT. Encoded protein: CASSHNVVQLHF.

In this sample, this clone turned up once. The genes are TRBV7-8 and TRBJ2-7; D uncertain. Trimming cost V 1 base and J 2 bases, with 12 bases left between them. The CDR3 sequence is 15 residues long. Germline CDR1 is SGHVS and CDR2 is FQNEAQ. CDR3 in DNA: TGTGCCAGCAGCTTAGTCCGGCAGAGTACCTACGAGCAGTACTTC. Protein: CASSLVRQSTYEQYF.

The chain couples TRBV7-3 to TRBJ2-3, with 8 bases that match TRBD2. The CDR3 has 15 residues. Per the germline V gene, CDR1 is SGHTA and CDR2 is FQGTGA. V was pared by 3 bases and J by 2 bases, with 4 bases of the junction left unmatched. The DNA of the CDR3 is TGTGCCAGCAGCTTTCGTAGCGGGATCACAGATACGCAGTATTTT. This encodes CASSFRSGITDTQYF.

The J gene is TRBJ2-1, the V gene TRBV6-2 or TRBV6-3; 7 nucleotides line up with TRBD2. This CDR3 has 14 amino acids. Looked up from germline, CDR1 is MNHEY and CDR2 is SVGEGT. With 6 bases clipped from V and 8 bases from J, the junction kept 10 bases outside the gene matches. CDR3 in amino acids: CASSPRRGMYEQFF. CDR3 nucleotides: TGTGCCAGCAGCCCTCGGCGGGGGATGTATGAGCAGTTCTTC.

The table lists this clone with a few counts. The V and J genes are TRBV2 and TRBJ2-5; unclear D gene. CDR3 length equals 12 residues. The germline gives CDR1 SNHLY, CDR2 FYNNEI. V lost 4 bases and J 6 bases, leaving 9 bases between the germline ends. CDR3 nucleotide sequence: TGTGCCAGCAGTGGATATGGCAAGACCCAGTACTTC. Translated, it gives CASSGYGKTQYF.

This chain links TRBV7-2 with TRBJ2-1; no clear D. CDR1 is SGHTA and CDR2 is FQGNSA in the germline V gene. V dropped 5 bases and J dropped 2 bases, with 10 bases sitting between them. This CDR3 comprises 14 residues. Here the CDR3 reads CASSPVWTYNEQFF. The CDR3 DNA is TGTGCCAGCAGCCCCGTTTGGACCTACAATGAGCAGTTCTTC.

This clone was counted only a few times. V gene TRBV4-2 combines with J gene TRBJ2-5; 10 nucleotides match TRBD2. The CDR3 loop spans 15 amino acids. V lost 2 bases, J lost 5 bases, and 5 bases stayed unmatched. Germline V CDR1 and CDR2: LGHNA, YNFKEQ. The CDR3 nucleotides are TGTGCCAGCAGCCAAAGCGGGGGGGCCTGGGAGACCCAGTACTTC. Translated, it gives CASSQSGGAWETQYF.

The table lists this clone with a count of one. The CDR3 sequence is CASSPQTVTGELFF. DNA of the CDR3: TGCGCCAGCAGCCCGCAAACGGTCACCGGGGAGCTGTTTTTT. The genes are TRBV5-1 and TRBJ2-2; unclear D gene. The V end lost 4 bases, the J end lost 4 bases, and 11 bases lay between the germline ends. There are 14 residues in the CDR3. Germline V gene data show CDR1 as SGHRS and CDR2 as YFSETQ.

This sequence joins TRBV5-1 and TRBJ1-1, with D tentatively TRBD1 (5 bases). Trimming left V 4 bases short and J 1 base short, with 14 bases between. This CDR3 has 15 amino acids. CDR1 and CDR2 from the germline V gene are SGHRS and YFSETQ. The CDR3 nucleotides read TGCGCCAGCAGCAGGTCAGGGATCCAGAACACTGAAGCTTTCTTT. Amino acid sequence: CASSRSGIQNTEAFF. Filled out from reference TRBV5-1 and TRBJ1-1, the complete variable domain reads KAGVTQTPRYLIKTRGQQVTLSCSPISGHRSVSWYQQTPGQGLQFLFEYFSETQRNKGNFPGRFSGRQFSNSRSEMNVSTLELGDSALYLCASSRSGIQNTEAFFGQGTRLTVV.

The CDR3 sequence: CASSVGLRGRRYNEQFF. CDR3 coding DNA: TGTGCCAGCAGCGTAGGTCTTAGGGGGAGAAGGTACAATGAGCAGTTCTTC. The V call is TRBV9, the J call TRBJ2-1; D is perhaps TRBD1 (6 bases). There are 17 residues in the CDR3. The germline V gene has CDR1 SGDLS and CDR2 YYNGEE. V shed 0 bases and J shed 4 bases, with 17 bases lying between them.

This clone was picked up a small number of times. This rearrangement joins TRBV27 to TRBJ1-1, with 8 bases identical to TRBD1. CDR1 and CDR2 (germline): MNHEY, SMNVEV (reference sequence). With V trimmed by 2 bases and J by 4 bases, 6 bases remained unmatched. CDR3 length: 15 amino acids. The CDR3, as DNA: TGTGCCAGCAGTTTACCGTCAGGGGGCGGCACTGAAGCTTTCTTT. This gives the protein CASSLPSGGGTEAFF.

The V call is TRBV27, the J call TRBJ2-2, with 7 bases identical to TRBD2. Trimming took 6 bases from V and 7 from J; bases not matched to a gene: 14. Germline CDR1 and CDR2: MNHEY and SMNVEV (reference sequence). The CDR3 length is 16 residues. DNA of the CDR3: TGTGCCAGCAGACCGGGACTAAACCCATCCATCGGGGAGCTGTTTTTT. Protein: CASRPGLNPSIGELFF.

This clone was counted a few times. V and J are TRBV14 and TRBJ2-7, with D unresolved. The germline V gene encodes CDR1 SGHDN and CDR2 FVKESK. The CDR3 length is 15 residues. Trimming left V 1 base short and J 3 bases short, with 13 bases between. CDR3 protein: CASSQVRDGRYEQYF. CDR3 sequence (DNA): TGTGCCAGCAGCCAAGTCCGCGACGGCCGCTACGAGCAGTACTTC.

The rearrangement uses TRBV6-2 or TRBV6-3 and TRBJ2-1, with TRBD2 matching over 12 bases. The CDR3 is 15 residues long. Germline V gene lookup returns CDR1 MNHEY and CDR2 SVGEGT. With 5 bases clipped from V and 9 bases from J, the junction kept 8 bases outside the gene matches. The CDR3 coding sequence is TGTGCCAGCAGTACCCTAGCGGGGGGGCGGAGTGAGCAGTTCTTC. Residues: CASSTLAGGRSEQFF.

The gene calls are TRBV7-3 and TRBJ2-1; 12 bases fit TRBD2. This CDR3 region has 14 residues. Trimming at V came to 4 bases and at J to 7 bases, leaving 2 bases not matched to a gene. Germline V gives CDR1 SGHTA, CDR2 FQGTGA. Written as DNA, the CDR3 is TGTGCCAGCAGCTGGACTAGCGGGGCGAATGAGCAGTTCTTC. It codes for CASSWTSGANEQFF.

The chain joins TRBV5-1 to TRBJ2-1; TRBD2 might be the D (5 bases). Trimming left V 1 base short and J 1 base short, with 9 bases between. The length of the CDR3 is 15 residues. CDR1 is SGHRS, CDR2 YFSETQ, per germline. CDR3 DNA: TGCGCCAGCAGCTTGCCTCCGGGGTCCTACAATGAGCAGTTCTTC. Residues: CASSLPPGSYNEQFF.

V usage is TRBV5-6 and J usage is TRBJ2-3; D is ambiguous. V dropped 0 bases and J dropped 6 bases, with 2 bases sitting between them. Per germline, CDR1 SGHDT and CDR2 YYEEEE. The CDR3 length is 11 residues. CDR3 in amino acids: CASSLADTQYF. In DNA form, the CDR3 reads TGTGCCAGCAGCTTGGCTGATACGCAGTATTTT.

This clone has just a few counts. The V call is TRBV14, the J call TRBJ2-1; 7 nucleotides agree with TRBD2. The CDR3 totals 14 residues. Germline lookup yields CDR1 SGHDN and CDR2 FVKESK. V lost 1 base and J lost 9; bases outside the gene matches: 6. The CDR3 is CASSQGTSESEQFF. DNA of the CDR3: TGTGCCAGCAGCCAAGGTACTAGCGAGAGTGAGCAGTTCTTC.

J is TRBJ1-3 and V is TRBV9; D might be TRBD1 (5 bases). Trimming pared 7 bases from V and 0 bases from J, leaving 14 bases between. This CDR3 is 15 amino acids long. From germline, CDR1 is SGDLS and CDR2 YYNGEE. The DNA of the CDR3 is TGTGCCAGCGGGACTGGGGCCGTCTCTGGAAACACCATATATTTT. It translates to CASGTGAVSGNTIYF. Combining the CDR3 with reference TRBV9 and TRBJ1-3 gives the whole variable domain DSGVTQTPKHLITATGQRVTLRCSPRSGDLSVYWYQQSLDQGLQFLIQYYNGEERAKGNILERFSAQQFPDLHSELNLSSLELGDSALYFCASGTGAVSGNTIYFGEGSWLTVV.

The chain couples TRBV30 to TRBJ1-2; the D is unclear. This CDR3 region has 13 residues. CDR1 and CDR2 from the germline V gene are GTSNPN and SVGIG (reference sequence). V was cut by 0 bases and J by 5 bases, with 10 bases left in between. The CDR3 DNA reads TGTGCCTGGAGTGTACGGTTTGAGTATGGCTACACCTTC. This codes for CAWSVRFEYGYTF.

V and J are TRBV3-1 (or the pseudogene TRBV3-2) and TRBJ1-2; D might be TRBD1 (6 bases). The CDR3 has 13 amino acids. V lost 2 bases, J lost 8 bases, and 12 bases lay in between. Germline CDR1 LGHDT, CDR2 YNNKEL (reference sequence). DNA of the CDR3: TGTGCCAGCAGCCAAACAGGGTGGGAAGGCTACACCTTC. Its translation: CASSQTGWEGYTF.

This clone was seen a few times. CDR3 nucleotide sequence: TGTGCCAGCAGCTTAGCTTGGGGAGGAACTGAAGCTTTCTTT. As protein: CASSLAWGGTEAFF. The chain uses TRBV7-2 and TRBJ1-1; unclear D gene. Germline-derived CDR1 and CDR2 are SGHTA and FQGNSA. This CDR3 region has 14 residues. The V and J ends lost 0 bases and 5 bases respectively, with 10 bases between them.

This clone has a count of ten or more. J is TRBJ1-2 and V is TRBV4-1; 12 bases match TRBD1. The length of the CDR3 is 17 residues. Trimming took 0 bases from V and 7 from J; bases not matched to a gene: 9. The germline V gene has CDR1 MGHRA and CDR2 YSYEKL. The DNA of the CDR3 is TGCGCCAGCAGCCAAGATTCGCCGGGACAGGGGGCGTCTGGCTACACCTTC. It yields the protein CASSQDSPGQGASGYTF.

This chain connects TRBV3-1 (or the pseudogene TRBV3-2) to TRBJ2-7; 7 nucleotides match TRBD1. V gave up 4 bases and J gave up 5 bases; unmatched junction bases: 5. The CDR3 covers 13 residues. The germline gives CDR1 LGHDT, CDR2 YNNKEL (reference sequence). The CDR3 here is CASSPYDRDEQYF. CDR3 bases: TGTGCCAGCAGCCCCTACGACAGGGACGAGCAGTACTTC.

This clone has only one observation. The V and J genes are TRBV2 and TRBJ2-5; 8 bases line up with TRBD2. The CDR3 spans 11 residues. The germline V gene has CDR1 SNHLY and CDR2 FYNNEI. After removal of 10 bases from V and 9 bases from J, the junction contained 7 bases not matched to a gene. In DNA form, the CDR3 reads TGTGCCACGCGGGGGGAAGAAGCCCAGTACTTC. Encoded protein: CATRGEEAQYF.

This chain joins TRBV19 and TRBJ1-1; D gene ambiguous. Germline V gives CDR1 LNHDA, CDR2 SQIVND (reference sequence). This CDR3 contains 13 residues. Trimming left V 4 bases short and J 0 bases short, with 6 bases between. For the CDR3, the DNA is TGTGCCAGTAGTAGATCGTTGAACACTGAAGCTTTCTTT. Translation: CASSRSLNTEAFF. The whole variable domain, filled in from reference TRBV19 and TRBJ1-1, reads DGGITQSPKYLFRKEGQNVTLSCEQNLNHDAMYWYRQDPGQGLRLIYYSQIVNDFQKGDIAEGYSVSREKKESFPLTVTSAQKNPTAFYLCASSRSLNTEAFFGQGTRLTVV.

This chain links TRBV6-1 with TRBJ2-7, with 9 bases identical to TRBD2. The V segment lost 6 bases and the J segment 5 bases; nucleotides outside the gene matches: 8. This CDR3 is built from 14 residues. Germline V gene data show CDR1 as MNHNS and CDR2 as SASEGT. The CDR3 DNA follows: TGTGCCAGCAGAGGACTAGCGCGATGGGACGAGCAGTACTTC. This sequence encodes CASRGLARWDEQYF.